The present T cell receptor beta chain was sequenced within a study of cytomegalovirus exposure and HLA in healthy donors. Study-wide background: A subsequent analysis reported that the 95 to 150 validation repertoires were produced on the same platform that had also been used for the roughly 670 first-cohort repertoires. Findings and limits, study-wide: Under in vitro conditions, three CMV-associated chains were confirmed as specific for CMV antigens.

In regard to this clone: Its antigen is still unknown.

The donors were part of the 120-subject validation cohort, which stood apart from the roughly 700-subject first cohort. Assay: immunoSEQ multiplex PCR; the TCRdb copy retains only in-frame clones and omits some. The sample shows fewer than 90,000 clones, approximately 84% of them seen only once. The V gene's germline CDR1 is SGHRS and CDR2 YFSETQ. The CDR3 totals 15 residues. V trimming: 1 base; J trimming: 5 bases; junction bases outside the gene matches: 5. V usage is TRBV5-1 and J usage is TRBJ2-5; 10 nucleotides match TRBD2. The sample comprised PBMCs. The sequence was obtained from a woman aged 18 to 35 in good health and CMV-seropositive. As DNA, the CDR3 is TGCGCCAGCAGCTTGAGAAGCGGGGGGGTGGAGACCCAGTACTTC. Its protein is CASSLRSGGVETQYF.